This TCR beta chain is from a study of beta chain features in type 1 diabetes. Every bit of the isolated RNA underwent reverse transcription, so sequencing read expressed TCRB transcripts. Clones were sequenced by immunoSEQ multiplex PCR, and TCRdb holds only the in-frame ones, with some missing. The sample holds a few hundred thousand clones, roughly 12% seen once. The table lists this clone with a few counts. Its target is not known. Points from the study as a whole: Significant though moderate, a shortening of TCRB CDR3s appeared in all four CD4+ subsets of Type 1 diabetes patients.

V dropped 0 bases and J dropped 7 bases, with 12 bases sitting between them. This CDR3 region has 14 residues. Germline CDR1 SQVTM, CDR2 ANQGSEA. What was sequenced was naive CD4+ T cells from blood. This chain links TRBV29-1 with TRBJ1-4, with D possibly matching TRBD1 (5 bases). The TCR originated in a woman aged 18-29 years with type 1 diabetes. CDR3 residues: CSVEESGFSEKLFF. In DNA form, the CDR3 reads TGCAGCGTTGAAGAATCAGGGTTCAGTGAAAAACTGTTTTTT. The full variable domain, with the rest looked up from reference TRBV29-1 and TRBJ1-4, is SAVISQKPSRDICQRGTSLTIQCQVDSQVTMMFWYRQQPGQSLTLIATANQGSEATYESGFVIDKFPISRPNLTFSTLTVSNMSPEDSSIYLCSVEESGFSEKLFFGSGTQLSVL.